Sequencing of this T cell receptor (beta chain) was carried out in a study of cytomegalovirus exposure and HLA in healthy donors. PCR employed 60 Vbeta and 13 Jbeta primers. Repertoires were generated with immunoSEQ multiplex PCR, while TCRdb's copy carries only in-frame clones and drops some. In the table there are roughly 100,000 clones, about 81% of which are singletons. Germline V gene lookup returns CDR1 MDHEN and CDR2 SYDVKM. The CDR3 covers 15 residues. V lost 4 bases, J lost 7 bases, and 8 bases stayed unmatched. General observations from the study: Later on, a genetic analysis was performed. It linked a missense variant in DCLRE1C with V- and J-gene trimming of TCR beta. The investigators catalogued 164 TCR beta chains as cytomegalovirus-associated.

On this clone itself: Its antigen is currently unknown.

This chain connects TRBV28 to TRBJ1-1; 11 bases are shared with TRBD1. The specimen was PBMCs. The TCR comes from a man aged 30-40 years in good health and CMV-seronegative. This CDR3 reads CASSSGQGAPYEAFF. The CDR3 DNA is TGTGCCAGCAGTTCCGGACAGGGGGCGCCTTATGAAGCTTTCTTT.